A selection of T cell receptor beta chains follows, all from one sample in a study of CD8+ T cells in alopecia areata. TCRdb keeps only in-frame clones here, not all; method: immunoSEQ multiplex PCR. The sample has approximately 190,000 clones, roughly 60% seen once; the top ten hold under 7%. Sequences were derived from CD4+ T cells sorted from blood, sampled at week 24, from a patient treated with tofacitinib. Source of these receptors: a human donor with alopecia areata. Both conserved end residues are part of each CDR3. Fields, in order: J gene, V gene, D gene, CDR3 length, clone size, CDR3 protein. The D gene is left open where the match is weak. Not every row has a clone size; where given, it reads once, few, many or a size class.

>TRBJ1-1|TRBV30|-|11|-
CATSHGTKAFF
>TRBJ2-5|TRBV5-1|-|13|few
CASSALYQETQYF
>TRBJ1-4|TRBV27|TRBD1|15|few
CASRPGDRPNEKLFF
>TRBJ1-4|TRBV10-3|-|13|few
CAISDPWNEKLFF
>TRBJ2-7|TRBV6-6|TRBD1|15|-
CASSQTGQGVTWQYF
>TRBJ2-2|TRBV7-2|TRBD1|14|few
CASSFDRGAGELFF
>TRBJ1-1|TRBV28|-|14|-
CASSLWHSNTEAFF
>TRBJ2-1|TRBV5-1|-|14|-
CASSSTDHGDEQFF
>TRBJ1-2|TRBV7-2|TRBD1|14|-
CASSPGTGTLSNTF
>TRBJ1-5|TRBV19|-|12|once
CASSGINQPQHF
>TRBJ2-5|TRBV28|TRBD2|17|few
CASSRRGGLAGMETQYF
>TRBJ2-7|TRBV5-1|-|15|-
CASSFGTDFSYEQYF
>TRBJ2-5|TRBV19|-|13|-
CASSPGLRETQYF
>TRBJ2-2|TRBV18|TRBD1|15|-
CASSPWDRDTGELFF
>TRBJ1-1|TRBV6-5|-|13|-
CASRRGTNTEAFF
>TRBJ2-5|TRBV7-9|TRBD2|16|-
CASSSSGGTRTQTQYF
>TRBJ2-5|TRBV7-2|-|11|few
CASSLAETQYF
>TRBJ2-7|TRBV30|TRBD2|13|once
CAWSRAGVGEQYF
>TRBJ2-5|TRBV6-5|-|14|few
CASSYGRGLETQYF
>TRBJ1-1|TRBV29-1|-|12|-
CSVGRGDTEAFF
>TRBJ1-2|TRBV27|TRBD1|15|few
CASSWRQGLNYGYTF
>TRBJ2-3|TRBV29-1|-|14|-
CSVEVARSTDTQYF
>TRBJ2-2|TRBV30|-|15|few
CAWSVTSGAVGELFF
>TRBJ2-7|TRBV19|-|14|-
CASGDRDGPYEQYF
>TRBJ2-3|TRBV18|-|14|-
CASSPEGETDTQYF
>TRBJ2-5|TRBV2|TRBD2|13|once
CASSARLAETQYF
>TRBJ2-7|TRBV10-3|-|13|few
CAISEGETYEQYF
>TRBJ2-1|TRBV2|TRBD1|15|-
CASRIRGTGSNEQFF
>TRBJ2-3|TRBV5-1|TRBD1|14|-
CASGGTGITDTQYF
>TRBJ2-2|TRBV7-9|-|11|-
CASFQEGELFF
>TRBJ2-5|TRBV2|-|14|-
CASSEGRIQETQYF
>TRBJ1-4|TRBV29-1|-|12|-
CSGRHGGEKLFF
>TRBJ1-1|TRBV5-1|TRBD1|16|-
CASSPGFGQGDTEAFF
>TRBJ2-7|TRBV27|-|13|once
CASSSQASYEQYF
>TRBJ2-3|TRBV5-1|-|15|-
CASSLVGSRGDTQYF
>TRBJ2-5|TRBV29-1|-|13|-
CSAARTFQETQYF
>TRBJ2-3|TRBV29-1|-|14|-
CSVPRGWDTDTQYF
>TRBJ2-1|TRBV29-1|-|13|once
CSVARDSYNEQFF
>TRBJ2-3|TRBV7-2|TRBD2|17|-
CASSIRTSGRTGDTQYF
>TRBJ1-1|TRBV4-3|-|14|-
CASSQGIENTEAFF
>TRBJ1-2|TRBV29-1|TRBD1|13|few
CSTDAGGAHGYTF